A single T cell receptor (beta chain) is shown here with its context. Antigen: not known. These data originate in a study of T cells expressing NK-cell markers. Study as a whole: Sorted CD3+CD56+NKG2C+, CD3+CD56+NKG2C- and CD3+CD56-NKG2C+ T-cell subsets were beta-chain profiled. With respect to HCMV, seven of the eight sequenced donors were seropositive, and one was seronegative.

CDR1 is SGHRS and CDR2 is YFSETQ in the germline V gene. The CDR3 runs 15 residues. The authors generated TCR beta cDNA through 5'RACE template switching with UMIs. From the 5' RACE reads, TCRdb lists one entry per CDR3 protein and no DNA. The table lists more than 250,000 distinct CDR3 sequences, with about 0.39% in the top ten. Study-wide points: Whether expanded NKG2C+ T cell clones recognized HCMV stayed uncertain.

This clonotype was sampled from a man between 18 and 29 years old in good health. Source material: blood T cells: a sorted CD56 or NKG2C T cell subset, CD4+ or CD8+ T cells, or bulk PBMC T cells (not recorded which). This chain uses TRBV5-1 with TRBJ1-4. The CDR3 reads CASSLDRGVNEKLFF.